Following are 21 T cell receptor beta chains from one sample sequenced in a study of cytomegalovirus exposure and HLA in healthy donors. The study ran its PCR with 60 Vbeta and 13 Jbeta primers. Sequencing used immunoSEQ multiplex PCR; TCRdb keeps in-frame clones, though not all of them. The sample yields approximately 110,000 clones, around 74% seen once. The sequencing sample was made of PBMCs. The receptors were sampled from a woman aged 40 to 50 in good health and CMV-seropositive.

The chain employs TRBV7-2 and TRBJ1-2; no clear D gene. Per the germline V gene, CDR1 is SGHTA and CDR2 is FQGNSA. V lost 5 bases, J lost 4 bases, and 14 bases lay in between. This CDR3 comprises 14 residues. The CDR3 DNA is TGTGCCAGCAGCCCGGCGCCTGGGAGCTATGGCTACACCTTC. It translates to CASSPAPGSYGYTF.

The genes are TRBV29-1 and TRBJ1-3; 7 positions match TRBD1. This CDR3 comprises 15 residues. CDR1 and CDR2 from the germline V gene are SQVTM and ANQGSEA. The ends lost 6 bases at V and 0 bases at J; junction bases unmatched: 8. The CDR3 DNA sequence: TGCAGCGTGGGGACAGACTATTTCTCTGGAAACACCATATATTTT. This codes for CSVGTDYFSGNTIYF.

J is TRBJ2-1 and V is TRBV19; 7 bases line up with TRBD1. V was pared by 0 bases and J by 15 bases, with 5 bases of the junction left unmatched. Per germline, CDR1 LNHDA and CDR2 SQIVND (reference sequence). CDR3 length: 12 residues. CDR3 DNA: TGTGCCAGTAGTATAGAGAACACAGGGGTGTTCTTC. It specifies CASSIENTGVFF.

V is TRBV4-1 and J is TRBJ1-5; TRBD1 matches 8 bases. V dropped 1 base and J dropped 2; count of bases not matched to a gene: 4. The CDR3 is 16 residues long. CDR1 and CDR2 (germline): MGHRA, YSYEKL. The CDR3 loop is CASSQVGQGGNQPQHF. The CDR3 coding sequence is TGCGCCAGCAGCCAAGTCGGACAGGGTGGCAATCAGCCCCAGCATTTT.

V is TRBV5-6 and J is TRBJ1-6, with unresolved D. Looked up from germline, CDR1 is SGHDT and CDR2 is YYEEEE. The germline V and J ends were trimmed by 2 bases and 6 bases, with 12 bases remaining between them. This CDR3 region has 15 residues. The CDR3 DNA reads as TGTGCCAGCAGCTTATTTAATTCTCTTAATTCACCCCTCCACTTT. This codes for CASSLFNSLNSPLHF.

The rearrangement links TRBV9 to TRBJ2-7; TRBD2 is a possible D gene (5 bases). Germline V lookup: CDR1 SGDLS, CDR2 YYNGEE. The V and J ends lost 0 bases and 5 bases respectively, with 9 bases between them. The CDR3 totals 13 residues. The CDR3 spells CASSVVVGDEQYF. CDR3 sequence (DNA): TGTGCCAGCAGCGTAGTGGTGGGAGACGAGCAGTACTTC. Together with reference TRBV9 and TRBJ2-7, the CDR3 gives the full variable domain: DSGVTQTPKHLITATGQRVTLRCSPRSGDLSVYWYQQSLDQGLQFLIQYYNGEERAKGNILERFSAQQFPDLHSELNLSSLELGDSALYFCASSVVVGDEQYFGPGTRLTVT.

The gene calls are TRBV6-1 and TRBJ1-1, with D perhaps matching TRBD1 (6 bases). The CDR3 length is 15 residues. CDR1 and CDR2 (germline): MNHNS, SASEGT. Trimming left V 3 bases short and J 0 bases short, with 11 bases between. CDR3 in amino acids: CASSDPGQLNTEAFF. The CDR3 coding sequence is TGTGCCAGCAGTGACCCCGGACAGCTGAACACTGAAGCTTTCTTT.

CDR3 region: CASSHPTGDTQANYYEQYF. The CDR3 DNA reads as TGTGCCAGCAGCCACCCGACAGGGGATACACAAGCAAATTACTACGAGCAGTACTTC. The chain recombines TRBV7-9 with TRBJ2-7; TRBD1 agrees at 8 bases. After removal of 5 bases from V and 3 bases from J, the junction contained 21 bases not matched to a gene. Germline-derived CDR1 and CDR2 are SEHNR and FQNEAQ (reference sequence). The CDR3 sequence is 19 residues long.

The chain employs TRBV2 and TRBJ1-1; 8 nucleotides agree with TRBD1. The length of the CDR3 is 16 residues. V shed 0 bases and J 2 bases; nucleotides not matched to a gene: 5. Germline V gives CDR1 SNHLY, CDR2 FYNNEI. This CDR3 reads CASSEAVDRVNTEAFF. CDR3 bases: TGTGCCAGCAGTGAAGCCGTGGACAGGGTAAACACTGAAGCTTTCTTT.

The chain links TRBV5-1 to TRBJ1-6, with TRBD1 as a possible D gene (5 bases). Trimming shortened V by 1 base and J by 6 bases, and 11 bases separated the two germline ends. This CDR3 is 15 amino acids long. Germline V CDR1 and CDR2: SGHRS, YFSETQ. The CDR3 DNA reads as TGCGCCAGCAGCTTGTGGGGGGGTTCTAATTCACCCCTCCACTTT. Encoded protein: CASSLWGGSNSPLHF.

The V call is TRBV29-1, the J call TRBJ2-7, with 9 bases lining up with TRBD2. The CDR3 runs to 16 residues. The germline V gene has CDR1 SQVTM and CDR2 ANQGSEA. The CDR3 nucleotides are TGCAGACACTTAAGACTCAGCGGGAGGAGCTCCTACGAGCAGTACTTC. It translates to CRHLRLSGRSSYEQYF.

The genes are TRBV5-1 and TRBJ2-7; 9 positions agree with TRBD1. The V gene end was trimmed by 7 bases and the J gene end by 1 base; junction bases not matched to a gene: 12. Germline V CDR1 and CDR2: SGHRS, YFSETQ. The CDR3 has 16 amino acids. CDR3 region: CASGRDRVSFSYEQYF. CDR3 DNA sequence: TGCGCCAGCGGCCGGGACAGGGTATCTTTTTCCTACGAGCAGTACTTC.

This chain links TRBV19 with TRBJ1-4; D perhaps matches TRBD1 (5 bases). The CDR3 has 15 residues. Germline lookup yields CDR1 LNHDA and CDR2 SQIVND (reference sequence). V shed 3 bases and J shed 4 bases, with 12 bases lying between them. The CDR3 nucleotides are TGTGCCAGTAGTATTTCGTCGGGACTTAATGAAAAACTGTTTTTT. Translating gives CASSISSGLNEKLFF.

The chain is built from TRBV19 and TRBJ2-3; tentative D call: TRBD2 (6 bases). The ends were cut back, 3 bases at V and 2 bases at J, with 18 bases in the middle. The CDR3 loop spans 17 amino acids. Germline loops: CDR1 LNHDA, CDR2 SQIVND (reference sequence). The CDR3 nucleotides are TGTGCCAGTAGTATCTTGGGCGGCGGGGACTCCACAGATACGCAGTATTTT. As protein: CASSILGGGDSTDTQYF.

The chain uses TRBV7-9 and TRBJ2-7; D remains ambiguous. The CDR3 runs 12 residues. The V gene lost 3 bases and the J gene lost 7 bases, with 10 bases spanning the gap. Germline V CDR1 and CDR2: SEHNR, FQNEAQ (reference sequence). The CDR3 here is CASSFGPVEQYF. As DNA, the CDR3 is TGTGCCAGCAGCTTTGGTCCGGTGGAGCAGTACTTC.

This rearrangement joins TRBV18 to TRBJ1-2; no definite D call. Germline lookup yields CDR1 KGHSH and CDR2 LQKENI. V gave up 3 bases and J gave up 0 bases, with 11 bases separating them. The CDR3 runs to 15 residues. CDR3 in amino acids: CASSPAEDPNYGYTF. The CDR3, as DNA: TGTGCCAGCTCACCGGCGGAGGACCCTAACTATGGCTACACCTTC.

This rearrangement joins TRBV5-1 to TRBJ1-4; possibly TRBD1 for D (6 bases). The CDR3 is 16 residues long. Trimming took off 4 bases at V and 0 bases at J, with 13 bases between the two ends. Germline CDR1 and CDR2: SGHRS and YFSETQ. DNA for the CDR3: TGCGCCAGCAGCCCCTGGGGGCGAGCAACTAATGAAAAACTGTTTTTT. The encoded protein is CASSPWGRATNEKLFF.

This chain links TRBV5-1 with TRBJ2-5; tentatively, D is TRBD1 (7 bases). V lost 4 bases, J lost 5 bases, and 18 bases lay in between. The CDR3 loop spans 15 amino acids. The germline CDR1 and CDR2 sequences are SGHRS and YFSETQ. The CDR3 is CASSPGGQGGETQYF. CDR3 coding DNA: TGCGCCAGCAGCCCCGGAGGGCAGGGGGGTGAGACCCAGTACTTC.

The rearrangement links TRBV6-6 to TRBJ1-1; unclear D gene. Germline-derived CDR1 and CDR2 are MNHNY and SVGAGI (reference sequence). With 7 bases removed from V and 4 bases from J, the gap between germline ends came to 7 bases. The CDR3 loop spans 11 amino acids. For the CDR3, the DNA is TGTGCCAGCATCTACAGCACTGAAGCTTTCTTT. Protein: CASIYSTEAFF.

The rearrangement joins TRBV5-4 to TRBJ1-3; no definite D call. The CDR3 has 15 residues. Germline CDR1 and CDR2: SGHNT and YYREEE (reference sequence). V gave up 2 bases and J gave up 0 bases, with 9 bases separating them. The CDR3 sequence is CASSFQVDSGNTIYF. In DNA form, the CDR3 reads TGTGCCAGCAGCTTCCAGGTGGACTCTGGAAACACCATATATTTT.

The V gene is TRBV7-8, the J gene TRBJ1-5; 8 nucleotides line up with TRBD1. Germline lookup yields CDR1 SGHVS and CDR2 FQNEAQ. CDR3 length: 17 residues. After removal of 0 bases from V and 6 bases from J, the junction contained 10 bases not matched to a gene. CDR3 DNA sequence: TGTGCCAGCAGCTTAGCGGGTACAGGGGGATCGGGTCAGCCCCAGCATTTT. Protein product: CASSLAGTGGSGQPQHF.